Listed here are 16 T cell receptor beta chains from one sample, sequenced in a study of blood T cells in healthy people across ages. A second 7 to 11 cycle PCR used barcoded and J-beta primers. MiXCR was run by TCRdb on the 5' RACE reads, yielding one entry per CDR3 protein. This sample has about 400,000 distinct CDR3 sequences, with approximately 51% found just once. What was sequenced was blood. Receptors were obtained from a man between 60 and 75 years old in good health.

On this clonotype itself: The junction does not match germline at one end; this may be a read error. This chain connects TRBV7-3 to TRBJ2-1; 15 bases map to TRBD2. Germline loops: CDR1 SGHTA, CDR2 FQGTGA. The CDR3 is 19 amino acids. In nucleotides, the CDR3 is TGTGCCAGCAGCGCCAGGTCCGGGACTAGCGGGAGGAAATACAGTGAGCAGTTCTTC. It is translated as CASSARSGTSGRKYSEQFF.

The chain uses TRBV5-6 and TRBJ2-3; unclear D gene. Germline CDR1 and CDR2: SGHDT and YYEEEE. There are 13 residues in the CDR3. V shed 3 bases and J shed 6 bases, with 11 bases lying between them. The CDR3 sequence: CASSSASVDTQYF. The CDR3 region has the DNA TGTGCCAGCAGCTCGGCAAGTGTTGATACGCAGTATTTT.

Here the CDR3 DNA reads TGCAGCGTTCAGGGGAGCCGTACCTGGGAGACCCAGTTCTTC. Translation: CSVQGSRTWETQFF. This chain uses TRBV20-1 with TRBJ2-1, with D possibly being TRBD1 (6 bases). Germline V gene lookup returns CDR1 DFQATT and CDR2 SNEGSKA (reference sequence). CDR3 size: 14 residues.

V gene TRBV7-9 combines with J gene TRBJ2-3, with D possibly TRBD1 on 6 matching bases. The V gene lost 0 bases and the J gene lost 0 bases, with 16 bases spanning the gap. The CDR3 is 18 residues long. CDR1 and CDR2 (germline): SEHNR, FQNEAQ (reference sequence). The CDR3 nucleotides read TGTGCCAGCAGCTTAGCGACGTCGAGAGACAGGAGCACAGATACGCAGTATTTT. Translation: CASSLATSRDRSTDTQYF.

The chain joins TRBV6-2 or TRBV6-3 to TRBJ2-1, with a tentative D call TRBD2 (5 bases). CDR1 and CDR2 (germline): MNHEY, SVGEGT. With 7 bases removed from V and 10 bases from J, the gap between germline ends came to 11 bases. The CDR3 totals 11 residues. CDR3 DNA: TGTGCCAGCAAGGAGGAGAAGGAGCAGTTCTTC. This sequence encodes CASKEEKEQFF.

The sample holds many counts of this clonotype. The chain recombines TRBV14 with TRBJ2-3; D call uncertain. CDR3 size: 18 residues. Germline V CDR1 and CDR2: SGHDN, FVKESK. V was shortened by 4 bases and J by 3 bases, with 23 bases between the two germline ends. The CDR3 here is CASSRRMMATRSTDTQYF. The CDR3 nucleotides read TGTGCCAGCAGCCGACGAATGATGGCTACTCGTAGTACAGATACGCAGTATTTT.

The sample holds a few counts of this clonotype. The chain recombines TRBV5-1 with TRBJ2-7, with 10 nucleotides matching TRBD2. CDR3 length: 16 amino acids. In germline, CDR1 is SGHRS, CDR2 YFSETQ. V lost 0 bases and J lost 3; bases outside the gene matches: 6. DNA for the CDR3: TGCGCCAGCAGCTTGGGACCTAGCGGGGGATTCTACGAGCAGTACTTC. This translates into CASSLGPSGGFYEQYF.

The chain links TRBV18 to TRBJ2-6; the D is unclear. This CDR3 has 15 amino acids. The ends were cut back, 4 bases at V and 0 bases at J, with 7 bases in the middle. Germline loops: CDR1 KGHSH, CDR2 LQKENI. The chain's CDR3 is CASSQSNSGANVLTF. In nucleotides, the CDR3 is TGTGCCAGCTCACAGTCAAACTCTGGGGCCAACGTCCTGACTTTC. Together with reference TRBV18 and TRBJ2-6, the CDR3 gives the full variable domain: NAGVMQNPRHLVRRRGQEARLRCSPMKGHSHVYWYRQLPEEGLKFMVYLQKENIIDESGMPKERFSAEFPKEGPSILRIQQVVRGDSAAYFCASSQSNSGANVLTFGAGSRLTVL.

CDR3 DNA sequence: TGTGCCAGCAGACAGGGATCTGGCAATCAGCCCCAGCATTTT. Encoded protein: CASRQGSGNQPQHF. The chain is built from TRBV12-3 or TRBV12-4 and TRBJ1-5; tentative D call: TRBD1 (6 bases). V dropped 6 bases and J dropped 2 bases, with 11 bases sitting between them. The CDR3 sequence is 14 residues long.

V usage is TRBV7-2 and J usage is TRBJ1-2; unclear D gene. V lost 8 bases, J lost 6 bases, and 19 bases lay in between. Germline loops: CDR1 SGHTA, CDR2 FQGNSA. The CDR3 length is 14 residues. For the CDR3, the DNA is TGTGCCAGCGGCTACTCTCCTCCGAGTAATGGCTACACCTTC. Its translation is CASGYSPPSNGYTF. Drawing the rest from reference TRBV7-2 and TRBJ1-2, the complete variable domain is GAGVSQSPSNKVTEKGKDVELRCDPISGHTALYWYRQSLGQGLEFLIYFQGNSAPDKSGLPSDRFSAERTGGSVSTLTIQRTQQEDSAVYLCASGYSPPSNGYTFGSGTRLTVV.

V is TRBV10-1 and J is TRBJ2-4; D is possibly TRBD2 (5 bases). Germline CDR1 and CDR2: WNHNN and SYGVQD (reference sequence). The CDR3 covers 15 residues. V lost 4 bases to trimming and J lost 15 bases, with 25 bases between them. The CDR3 region has the DNA TGCGCCAGCAGTGCGACTACGGGGTATCCCTACGAGCGGTACTTC. Protein product: CASSATTGYPYERYF.

This chain connects TRBV20-1 to TRBJ2-7, with 10 bases matching TRBD2. From germline, CDR1 is DFQATT and CDR2 SNEGSKA (reference sequence). V gave up 4 bases and J gave up 0 bases; unmatched junction bases: 12. CDR3 length equals 17 residues. In DNA, the CDR3 is TGCAGTGCTACTTGGACTAGCGGTCCTGAATACTCCTACGAGCAGTACTTC. Its protein is CSATWTSGPEYSYEQYF.

The J gene is TRBJ2-7, the V gene TRBV18; weak D call: TRBD2 (5 bases). The germline V and J ends were trimmed by 3 bases and 6 bases, with 12 bases remaining between them. The CDR3 spans 13 residues. Germline CDR1 reads KGHSH; CDR2 reads LQKENI. The CDR3: CASSPRASGEQYF. The CDR3 DNA sequence: TGTGCCAGCTCACCGCGGGCCTCGGGCGAGCAGTACTTC.

There are many counts of this clonotype. V and J are TRBV7-9 and TRBJ2-7; TRBD1 aligns across 9 bases. Trimming cost V 3 bases and J 5 bases; bases outside gene matches: 11. Germline-derived CDR1 and CDR2 are SEHNR and FQNEAQ (reference sequence). The CDR3 length is 16 residues. The CDR3 region is CASSLRTGTGSHEQYF. The CDR3 DNA follows: TGTGCCAGCAGCTTGAGGACCGGGACAGGGTCACACGAGCAGTACTTC.

This clonotype was detected a few times. The chain carries TRBV24-1 and TRBJ2-7, with 13 bases identical to TRBD2. With 6 bases clipped from V and 7 bases from J, the junction kept 8 bases outside the gene matches. The CDR3 totals 15 residues. Germline V lookup: CDR1 KGHDR, CDR2 SFDVKD. The CDR3 spells CATSQTSGRAEEQYF. Written as DNA, the CDR3 is TGTGCCACCAGTCAAACTAGCGGGAGGGCAGAGGAGCAGTACTTC.

The chain uses TRBV20-1 and TRBJ1-6; 7 positions match TRBD1. V was pared by 6 bases and J by 0 bases, with 11 bases of the junction left unmatched. The CDR3 is 17 amino acids. Germline lookup yields CDR1 DFQATT and CDR2 SNEGSKA (reference sequence). The CDR3 here is CSAQETGTGSYNSPLHF. The DNA for the CDR3 is TGCAGTGCCCAGGAGACAGGGACTGGCTCCTATAATTCACCCCTCCACTTT.